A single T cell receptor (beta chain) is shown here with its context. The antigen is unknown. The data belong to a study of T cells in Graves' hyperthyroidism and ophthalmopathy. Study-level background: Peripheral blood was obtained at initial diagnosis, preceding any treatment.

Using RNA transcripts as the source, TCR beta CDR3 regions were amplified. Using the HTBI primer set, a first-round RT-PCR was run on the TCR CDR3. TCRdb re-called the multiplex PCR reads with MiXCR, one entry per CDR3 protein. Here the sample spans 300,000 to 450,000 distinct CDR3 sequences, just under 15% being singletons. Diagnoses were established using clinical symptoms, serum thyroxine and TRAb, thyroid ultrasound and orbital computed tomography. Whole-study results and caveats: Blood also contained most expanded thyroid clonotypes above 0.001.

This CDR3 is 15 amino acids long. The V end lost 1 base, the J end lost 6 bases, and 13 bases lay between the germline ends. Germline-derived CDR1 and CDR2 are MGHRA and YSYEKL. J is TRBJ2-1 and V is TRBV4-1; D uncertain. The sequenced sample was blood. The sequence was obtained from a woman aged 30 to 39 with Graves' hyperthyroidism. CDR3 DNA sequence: TGCGCCAGCAGCCAAGTAGACTCCAATTCCAATGAGCAGTTCTTC. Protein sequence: CASSQVDSNSNEQFF.